A selection of T cell receptor beta chains follows, all from one sample in a study of blood T cells in healthy people across ages. One entry per CDR3 protein results from TCRdb running MiXCR on the 5' RACE reads. The sample holds roughly 1,000,000 distinct CDR3 sequences, 25% seen once. A further study also used this sample, focusing on T cells of mothers and their children.

Sequencing was performed on blood. Receptors were obtained from a girl aged 2-10 years in good health. Each CDR3 is given with its conserved first and last residue. A D gene is named only where the DNA matches it firmly. Clone size is not always given. Where it is, it says once, few, many or a class for expanded clones.

V gene: TRBV12-3/TRBV12-4
J gene: TRBJ2-1
clone size: .
D gene: TRBD2
CDR3 protein: CASSLGTSGKEQFF
CDR3 DNA: TGTGCCAGCAGTTTAGGGACTAGCGGTAAAGAGCAGTTCTTC

V gene: TRBV6-5
J gene: TRBJ2-5
clone size: few
D gene: TRBD2
CDR3 protein: CASSYKTSRYF
CDR3 DNA: TGTGCCAGCAGTTACAAGACTAGCCGGTACTTC

V gene: TRBV11-2
J gene: TRBJ2-4
clone size: .
D gene: .
CDR3 protein: CASSFSGREVGPAKNIQYF
CDR3 DNA: TGTGCCAGCAGCTTTAGTGGCAGAGAGGTAGGGCCAGCCAAAAACATTCAGTACTTC

V gene: TRBV5-1
J gene: TRBJ2-3
clone size: few
D gene: TRBD1
CDR3 protein: CASSKPAGTGTDTQYF
CDR3 DNA: TGCGCCAGCAGCAAACCAGCGGGGACAGGGACAGATACGCAGTATTTT

V gene: TRBV5-1
J gene: TRBJ2-7
clone size: .
D gene: .
CDR3 protein: CASSLEWERRYEQYF
CDR3 DNA: TGCGCCAGCAGCTTGGAGTGGGAGAGGCGCTACGAGCAGTACTTC

V gene: TRBV29-1
J gene: TRBJ2-7
clone size: .
D gene: .
CDR3 protein: CSVAQGQTYEQYF
CDR3 DNA: TGCAGCGTTGCCCAGGGACAAACCTACGAGCAGTACTTC

V gene: TRBV29-1
J gene: TRBJ2-1
clone size: few
D gene: TRBD2
CDR3 protein: CSVLGPGLAGYNEQFF
CDR3 DNA: TGCAGCGTTTTAGGCCCCGGACTAGCGGGGTACAATGAGCAGTTCTTC

V gene: TRBV11-1
J gene: TRBJ2-3
clone size: few
D gene: .
CDR3 protein: CASSLSGDVTDTQYF
CDR3 DNA: TGTGCCAGCAGCTTATCGGGGGACGTCACAGATACGCAGTATTTT

V gene: TRBV12-3/TRBV12-4
J gene: TRBJ2-7
clone size: few
D gene: .
CDR3 protein: CASSLLPARTGEQYF
CDR3 DNA: TGTGCCAGCAGTTTATTGCCCGCAAGGACGGGTGAGCAGTACTTC

V gene: TRBV28
J gene: TRBJ2-3
clone size: few
D gene: .
CDR3 protein: CASSLLGRADTQYF
CDR3 DNA: TGTGCCAGCAGTTTATTGGGCCGTGCAGATACGCAGTATTTT

V gene: TRBV12-3/TRBV12-4
J gene: TRBJ2-3
clone size: .
D gene: TRBD2
CDR3 protein: CASRKSGGRADTQYF
CDR3 DNA: TGTGCCAGCAGAAAGAGCGGGGGGCGCGCAGATACGCAGTATTTT

V gene: TRBV29-1
J gene: TRBJ1-2
clone size: .
D gene: TRBD1
CDR3 protein: CSVGWTGEGYTF
CDR3 DNA: TGCAGCGTTGGTTGGACAGGGGAAGGCTACACCTTC

V gene: TRBV2
J gene: TRBJ2-1
clone size: .
D gene: .
CDR3 protein: CASGGPSSYNEQFF
CDR3 DNA: TGTGCCAGCGGGGGACCAAGCTCCTACAATGAGCAGTTCTTC

V gene: TRBV7-8
J gene: TRBJ1-3
clone size: few
D gene: .
CDR3 protein: CASSILTGSGNTIYF
CDR3 DNA: TGTGCCAGCAGCATACTCACAGGGTCTGGAAACACCATATACTTT

V gene: TRBV7-9
J gene: TRBJ1-2
clone size: .
D gene: .
CDR3 protein: CASSLRADSPYGYTF
CDR3 DNA: TGTGCCAGCAGCTTAAGGGCGGACAGCCCCTATGGCTACACCTTC

V gene: TRBV6-2/TRBV6-3
J gene: TRBJ2-7
clone size: .
D gene: TRBD2
CDR3 protein: CASTAGSGGYEQYF
CDR3 DNA: TGTGCCAGCACCGCGGGTAGCGGGGGCTACGAGCAGTACTTC

V gene: TRBV20-1
J gene: TRBJ1-4
clone size: .
D gene: .
CDR3 protein: CSALTASTNEKLFF
CDR3 DNA: TGCAGTGCTCTCACAGCCTCAACTAATGAAAAACTGTTTTTT

V gene: TRBV29-1
J gene: TRBJ2-5
clone size: .
D gene: .
CDR3 protein: CSVDEQYQETQYF
CDR3 DNA: TGCAGCGTTGATGAACAGTACCAAGAGACCCAGTACTTC

V gene: TRBV29-1
J gene: TRBJ2-3
clone size: .
D gene: TRBD2
CDR3 protein: CSVAGAGSGSSDTQYF
CDR3 DNA: TGCAGCGTTGCTGGGGCGGGTAGCGGGAGTTCAGATACGCAGTATTTT

V gene: TRBV28
J gene: TRBJ2-5
clone size: .
D gene: .
CDR3 protein: CASSLSSGVSRETQYF
CDR3 DNA: TGTGCTAGCAGTTTGTCCTCAGGGGTCAGCCGTGAGACCCAGTACTTC

V gene: TRBV5-6
J gene: TRBJ2-4
clone size: .
D gene: TRBD1
CDR3 protein: CASSLLQRTGSGNIQYF
CDR3 DNA: TGTGCCAGCAGCCTACTTCAGAGGACAGGGAGTGGAAACATTCAGTACTTC

V gene: TRBV7-2
J gene: TRBJ2-5
clone size: .
D gene: TRBD2
CDR3 protein: CASSTRTSAQETQYF
CDR3 DNA: TGTGCCAGCAGCACCCGGACTAGCGCACAAGAGACCCAGTACTTC

V gene: TRBV29-1
J gene: TRBJ1-1
clone size: few
D gene: .
CDR3 protein: CSVLKDPEAFF
CDR3 DNA: TGCAGCGTTCTCAAAGACCCTGAAGCTTTCTTT

V gene: TRBV27
J gene: TRBJ2-7
clone size: .
D gene: TRBD1
CDR3 protein: CASSLGQGAGDEQYF
CDR3 DNA: TGTGCCAGCAGTTTAGGACAGGGGGCTGGGGACGAGCAGTACTTC

V gene: TRBV29-1
J gene: TRBJ2-1
clone size: .
D gene: TRBD2
CDR3 protein: CSVEEGLAGGEQFF
CDR3 DNA: TGCAGCGTTGAAGAGGGACTAGCGGGAGGTGAGCAGTTCTTC

V gene: TRBV10-3
J gene: TRBJ2-3
clone size: few
D gene: TRBD2
CDR3 protein: CAISEVTTSGSMDTQYF
CDR3 DNA: TGTGCCATCAGTGAGGTCACGACCAGCGGGAGTATGGATACGCAGTATTTT

V gene: TRBV29-1
J gene: TRBJ1-1
clone size: .
D gene: .
CDR3 protein: CSVAWRNTEAFF
CDR3 DNA: TGCAGCGTTGCTTGGCGGAACACTGAAGCTTTCTTT

V gene: TRBV24-1
J gene: TRBJ2-5
clone size: .
D gene: TRBD2
CDR3 protein: CATSDFREGRETQYF
CDR3 DNA: TGTGCCACCAGTGATTTCCGGGAGGGCCGGGAGACCCAGTACTTC

V gene: TRBV9
J gene: TRBJ1-4
clone size: .
D gene: TRBD1
CDR3 protein: CASSVGQGAGTNEKLFF
CDR3 DNA: TGTGCCAGCAGCGTGGGACAGGGGGCAGGTACTAATGAAAAACTGTTTTTT

V gene: TRBV29-1
J gene: TRBJ1-1
clone size: .
D gene: TRBD1
CDR3 protein: CSVEESGGYTEVFF
CDR3 DNA: TGCAGCGTTGAGGAGTCAGGGGGGTACACTGAAGTTTTCTTT

V gene: TRBV5-1
J gene: TRBJ2-1
clone size: few
D gene: .
CDR3 protein: CASSYRDPYNEQFF
CDR3 DNA: TGCGCCAGCAGCTACCGGGACCCGTACAATGAGCAGTTCTTC

V gene: TRBV3-1
J gene: TRBJ2-7
clone size: few
D gene: .
CDR3 protein: CASSQVRLGGRGSSYEQYF
CDR3 DNA: TGTGCCAGCAGCCAAGTTAGATTGGGGGGACGTGGAAGCTCCTACGAGCAGTACTTC

V gene: TRBV12-3/TRBV12-4
J gene: TRBJ2-7
clone size: few
D gene: .
CDR3 protein: CASSLSAGSYEQYF
CDR3 DNA: TGTGCCAGCAGTCTGTCGGCAGGGTCCTACGAGCAGTACTTC

V gene: TRBV19
J gene: TRBJ1-4
clone size: few
D gene: .
CDR3 protein: CASSHYGTYNEKLFF
CDR3 DNA: TGTGCCAGTAGTCACTACGGGACCTACAATGAAAAACTGTTTTTT

V gene: TRBV9
J gene: TRBJ2-1
clone size: .
D gene: .
CDR3 protein: CASSVAPETIYNEQFF
CDR3 DNA: TGTGCCAGCAGCGTAGCCCCCGAGACCATATACAATGAGCAGTTCTTC

V gene: TRBV7-2
J gene: TRBJ1-2
clone size: once
D gene: .
CDR3 protein: CASSPVDGLTYGYTF
CDR3 DNA: TGTGCCAGCAGCCCCGTGGATGGGTTGACCTATGGCTACACCTTC

V gene: TRBV7-8
J gene: TRBJ2-1
clone size: few
D gene: .
CDR3 protein: CASSLGGWDSGSHNEQFF
CDR3 DNA: TGTGCCAGCAGCTTAGGGGGTTGGGACTCAGGCTCCCACAATGAGCAGTTCTTC

V gene: TRBV10-1
J gene: TRBJ2-2
clone size: .
D gene: .
CDR3 protein: CASSESGTGELFF
CDR3 DNA: TGCGCCAGCAGTGAGTCGGGCACCGGGGAGCTGTTTTTT

V gene: TRBV6-2/TRBV6-3
J gene: TRBJ2-1
clone size: .
D gene: .
CDR3 protein: CASSFWRGRDEQFF
CDR3 DNA: TGTGCCAGCAGTTTTTGGCGGGGCCGGGATGAGCAGTTCTTC

V gene: TRBV3-1
J gene: TRBJ1-2
clone size: few
D gene: TRBD1
CDR3 protein: CASSQPGQGPGYTF
CDR3 DNA: TGTGCCAGCAGCCAGCCGGGACAGGGGCCTGGCTACACCTTC

V gene: TRBV4-1
J gene: TRBJ1-4
clone size: .
D gene: .
CDR3 protein: CASSHDNEKLFF
CDR3 DNA: TGCGCCAGCAGCCATGATAATGAAAAACTGTTTTTT

V gene: TRBV3-1
J gene: TRBJ2-1
clone size: .
D gene: .
CDR3 protein: CASTESSGWNEQFF
CDR3 DNA: TGTGCCAGCACAGAGTCTAGTGGGTGGAATGAGCAGTTCTTC

V gene: TRBV7-3
J gene: TRBJ2-3
clone size: few
D gene: .
CDR3 protein: CASSLTFDADTQYF
CDR3 DNA: TGTGCCAGCAGCTTAACGTTCGACGCAGATACGCAGTATTTT

V gene: TRBV4-3
J gene: TRBJ2-1
clone size: .
D gene: TRBD1
CDR3 protein: CASSQDWSGGSRDEQFF
CDR3 DNA: TGCGCCAGCAGCCAAGATTGGTCAGGGGGCAGTAGGGATGAGCAGTTCTTC

V gene: TRBV7-3
J gene: TRBJ2-2
clone size: .
D gene: .
CDR3 protein: CASSSRGANTGELFF
CDR3 DNA: TGTGCCAGCAGCTCAAGGGGGGCCAACACCGGGGAGCTGTTTTTT

V gene: TRBV12-3/TRBV12-4
J gene: TRBJ2-3
clone size: few
D gene: TRBD2
CDR3 protein: CASSFAGGSDTQYF
CDR3 DNA: TGTGCCAGCAGTTTCGCGGGAGGGTCGGATACGCAGTATTTT

V gene: TRBV7-9
J gene: TRBJ2-7
clone size: .
D gene: TRBD1
CDR3 protein: CASSVAGQGSPLGYF
CDR3 DNA: TGTGCCAGCAGCGTTGCGGGACAGGGATCCCCCCTAGGGTACTTC

V gene: TRBV6-6
J gene: TRBJ2-1
clone size: few
D gene: .
CDR3 protein: CASRQAIIAFNEQFF
CDR3 DNA: TGTGCCAGCCGACAGGCTATTATTGCATTCAATGAGCAGTTCTTC

V gene: TRBV9
J gene: TRBJ2-1
clone size: .
D gene: .
CDR3 protein: CASSVGGVQDGNEQFF
CDR3 DNA: TGTGCCAGCAGCGTAGGGGGAGTACAAGATGGGAATGAGCAGTTCTTC

V gene: TRBV14
J gene: TRBJ2-7
clone size: .
D gene: .
CDR3 protein: CASSPQGAEQYF
CDR3 DNA: TGTGCCAGCAGCCCCCAGGGAGCCGAGCAGTACTTC

V gene: TRBV3-1
J gene: TRBJ2-7
clone size: .
D gene: .
CDR3 protein: CASSHRTPKQYF
CDR3 DNA: TGTGCCAGCAGCCACCGGACCCCTAAGCAGTACTTC

V gene: TRBV19
J gene: TRBJ2-7
clone size: many
D gene: TRBD1
CDR3 protein: CASAQGLGHEQYF
CDR3 DNA: TGTGCCAGTGCACAGGGGTTGGGGCACGAGCAGTACTTC

V gene: TRBV3-1
J gene: TRBJ2-5
clone size: few
D gene: TRBD2
CDR3 protein: CASEGAGDTTQYF
CDR3 DNA: TGTGCCAGCGAAGGAGCGGGGGATACGACCCAGTACTTC

V gene: TRBV7-6
J gene: TRBJ1-5
clone size: .
D gene: .
CDR3 protein: CASSLHPGSDTQHF
CDR3 DNA: TGTGCCAGCAGCTTACATCCAGGGTCAGATACGCAGCATTTT

V gene: TRBV3-1
J gene: TRBJ2-7
clone size: .
D gene: TRBD2
CDR3 protein: CAISKGTSGSREQYF
CDR3 DNA: TGTGCCATCTCCAAGGGGACTAGCGGGAGTAGAGAGCAGTACTTC

V gene: TRBV28
J gene: TRBJ2-5
clone size: few
D gene: .
CDR3 protein: CASSLAPSLSGTQYF
CDR3 DNA: TGTGCCAGCAGTTTGGCCCCCAGCCTCTCAGGAACCCAGTACTTC

V gene: TRBV29-1
J gene: TRBJ1-2
clone size: .
D gene: TRBD1
CDR3 protein: CSAYAGTGLDGYTF
CDR3 DNA: TGCAGCGCCTACGCCGGGACAGGGCTGGATGGCTACACCTTC

V gene: TRBV28
J gene: TRBJ2-7
clone size: few
D gene: TRBD1
CDR3 protein: CASSSGGIYEQYF
CDR3 DNA: TGTGCCAGCAGTTCAGGGGGCATCTACGAGCAGTACTTC

V gene: TRBV29-1
J gene: TRBJ2-7
clone size: few
D gene: .
CDR3 protein: CSVETGGVYEQYF
CDR3 DNA: TGCAGCGTTGAAACAGGGGGGGTTTACGAGCAGTACTTC